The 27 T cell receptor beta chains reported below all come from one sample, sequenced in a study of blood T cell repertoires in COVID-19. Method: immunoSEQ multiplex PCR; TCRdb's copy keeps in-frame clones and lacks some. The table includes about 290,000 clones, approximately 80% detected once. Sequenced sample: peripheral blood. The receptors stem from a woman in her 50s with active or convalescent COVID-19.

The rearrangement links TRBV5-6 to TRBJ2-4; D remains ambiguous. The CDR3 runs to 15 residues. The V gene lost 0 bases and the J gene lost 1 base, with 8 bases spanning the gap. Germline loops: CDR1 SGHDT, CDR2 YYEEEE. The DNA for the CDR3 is TGTGCCAGCAGCTTGGGGCCCGGGGCCAAAAACATTCAGTACTTC. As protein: CASSLGPGAKNIQYF.

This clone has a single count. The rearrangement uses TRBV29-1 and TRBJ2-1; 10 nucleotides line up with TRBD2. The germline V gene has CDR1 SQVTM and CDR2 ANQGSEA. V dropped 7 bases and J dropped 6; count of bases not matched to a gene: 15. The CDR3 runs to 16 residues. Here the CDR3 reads CSGIDATSGKPNEQFF. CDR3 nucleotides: TGCAGCGGTATAGACGCAACTAGCGGGAAACCCAATGAGCAGTTCTTC.

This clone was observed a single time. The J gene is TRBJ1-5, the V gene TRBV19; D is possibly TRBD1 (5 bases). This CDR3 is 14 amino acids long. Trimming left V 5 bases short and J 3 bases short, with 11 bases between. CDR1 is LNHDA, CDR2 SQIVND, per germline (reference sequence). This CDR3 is CASSPDSYNQPQHF. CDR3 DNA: TGTGCCAGTAGTCCAGACAGCTACAATCAGCCCCAGCATTTT.

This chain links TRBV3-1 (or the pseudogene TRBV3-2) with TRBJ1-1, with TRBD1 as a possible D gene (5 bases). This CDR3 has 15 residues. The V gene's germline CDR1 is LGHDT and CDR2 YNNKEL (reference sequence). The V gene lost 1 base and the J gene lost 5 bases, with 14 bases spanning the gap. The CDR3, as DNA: TGTGCCAGCAGCCAAGGGCGGGGGACGTGGACTGAAGCTTTCTTT. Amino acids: CASSQGRGTWTEAFF.

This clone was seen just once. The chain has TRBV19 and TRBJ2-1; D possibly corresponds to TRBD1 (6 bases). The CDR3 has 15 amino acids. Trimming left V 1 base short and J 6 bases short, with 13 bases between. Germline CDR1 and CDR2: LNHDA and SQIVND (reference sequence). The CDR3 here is CASSIGQGSTNEQFF. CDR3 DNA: TGTGCCAGTAGTATAGGGCAGGGGAGTACCAATGAGCAGTTCTTC.

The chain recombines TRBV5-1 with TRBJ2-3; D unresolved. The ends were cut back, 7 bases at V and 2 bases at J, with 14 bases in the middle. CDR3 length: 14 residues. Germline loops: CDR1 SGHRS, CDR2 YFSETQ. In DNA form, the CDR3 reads TGCGCCAGCTCACAAGCAGCGTCCACAGATACGCAGTATTTT. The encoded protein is CASSQAASTDTQYF.

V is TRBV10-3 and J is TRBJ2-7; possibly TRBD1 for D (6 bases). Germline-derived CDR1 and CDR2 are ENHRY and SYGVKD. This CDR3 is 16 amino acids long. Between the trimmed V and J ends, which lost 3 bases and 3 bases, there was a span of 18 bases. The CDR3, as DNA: TGTGCCATCAGTGATGGAAATGCCGTAGGGGGCTACGAGCAGTACTTC. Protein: CAISDGNAVGGYEQYF.

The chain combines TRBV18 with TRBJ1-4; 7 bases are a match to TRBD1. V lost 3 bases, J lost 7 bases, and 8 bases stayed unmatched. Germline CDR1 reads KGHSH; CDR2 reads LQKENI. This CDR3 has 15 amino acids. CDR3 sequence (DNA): TGTGCCAGCTCACCCAAGACAGGGACCATTGAAAAACTGTTTTTT. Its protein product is CASSPKTGTIEKLFF.

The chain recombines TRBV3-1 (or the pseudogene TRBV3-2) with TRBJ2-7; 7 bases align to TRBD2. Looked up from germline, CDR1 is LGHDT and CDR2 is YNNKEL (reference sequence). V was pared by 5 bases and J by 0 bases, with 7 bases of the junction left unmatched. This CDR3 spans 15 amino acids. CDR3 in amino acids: CASSSRLAGSYEQYF. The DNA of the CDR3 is TGTGCCAGCAGCTCCCGGTTAGCGGGCTCCTACGAGCAGTACTTC.

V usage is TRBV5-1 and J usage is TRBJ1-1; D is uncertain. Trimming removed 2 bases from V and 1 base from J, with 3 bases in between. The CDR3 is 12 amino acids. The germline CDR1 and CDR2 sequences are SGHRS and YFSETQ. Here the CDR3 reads CASSFQNTEAFF. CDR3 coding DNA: TGCGCCAGCAGCTTTCAGAACACTGAAGCTTTCTTT.

The CDR3 DNA is TGTGCCAGCAGTCCCCCGAGTCGAGTGACTGAAGCTTTCTTT. This encodes CASSPPSRVTEAFF. The V gene is TRBV28, the J gene TRBJ1-1, with D unresolved. The CDR3 length is 14 residues. V was pared by 5 bases and J by 5 bases, with 15 bases between. Germline-derived CDR1 and CDR2 are MDHEN and SYDVKM.

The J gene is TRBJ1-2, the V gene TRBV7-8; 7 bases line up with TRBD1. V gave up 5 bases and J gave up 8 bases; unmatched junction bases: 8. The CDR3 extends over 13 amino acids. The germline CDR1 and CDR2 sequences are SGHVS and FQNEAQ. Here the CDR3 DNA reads TGTGCCAGCAGCCGACAGGGTTCCTACGGCTACACCTTC. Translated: CASSRQGSYGYTF.

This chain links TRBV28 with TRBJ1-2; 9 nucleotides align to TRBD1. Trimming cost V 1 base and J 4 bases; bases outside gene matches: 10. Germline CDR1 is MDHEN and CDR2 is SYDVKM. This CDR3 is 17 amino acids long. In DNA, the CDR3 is TGTGCCAGCAGTTTATTGACAAACAGGGGGCGCATCTATGGCTACACCTTC. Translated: CASSLLTNRGRIYGYTF.

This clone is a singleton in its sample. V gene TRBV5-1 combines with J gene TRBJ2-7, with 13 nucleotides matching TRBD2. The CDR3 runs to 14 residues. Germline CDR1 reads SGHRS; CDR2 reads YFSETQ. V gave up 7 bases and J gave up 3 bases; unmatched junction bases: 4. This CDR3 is CASGTSGAVYEQYF. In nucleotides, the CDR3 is TGCGCCAGCGGGACTAGCGGGGCCGTCTACGAGCAGTACTTC. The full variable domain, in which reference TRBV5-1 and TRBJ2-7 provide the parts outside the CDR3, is KAGVTQTPRYLIKTRGQQVTLSCSPISGHRSVSWYQQTPGQGLQFLFEYFSETQRNKGNFPGRFSGRQFSNSRSEMNVSTLELGDSALYLCASGTSGAVYEQYFGPGTRLTVT.

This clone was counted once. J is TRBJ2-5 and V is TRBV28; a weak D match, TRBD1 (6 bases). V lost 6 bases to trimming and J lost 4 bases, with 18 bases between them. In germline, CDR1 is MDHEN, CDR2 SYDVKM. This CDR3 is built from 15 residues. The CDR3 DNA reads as TGTGCCAGCAGCCTGGACAGCCGGTGGGGAGAGACCCAGTACTTC. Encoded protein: CASSLDSRWGETQYF.

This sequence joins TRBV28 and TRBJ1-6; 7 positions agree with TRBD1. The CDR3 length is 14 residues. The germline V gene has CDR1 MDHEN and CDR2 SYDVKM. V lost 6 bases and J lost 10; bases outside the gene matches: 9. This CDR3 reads CASRAATGLSPLHF. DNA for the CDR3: TGTGCCAGCAGGGCAGCGACAGGGCTGTCACCCCTCCACTTT. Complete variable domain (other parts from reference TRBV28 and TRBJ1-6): DVKVTQSSRYLVKRTGEKVFLECVQDMDHENMFWYRQDPGLGLRLIYFSYDVKMKEKGDIPEGYSVSREKKERFSLILESASTNQTSMYLCASRAATGLSPLHFGNGTRLTVT.

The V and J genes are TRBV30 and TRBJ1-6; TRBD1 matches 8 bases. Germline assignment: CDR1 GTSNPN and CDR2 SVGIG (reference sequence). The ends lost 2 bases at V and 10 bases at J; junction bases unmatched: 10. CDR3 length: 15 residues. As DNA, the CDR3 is TGTGCCTGGAGTTTACTGACAGGGGTAGACTCACCCCTCCACTTT. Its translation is CAWSLLTGVDSPLHF.

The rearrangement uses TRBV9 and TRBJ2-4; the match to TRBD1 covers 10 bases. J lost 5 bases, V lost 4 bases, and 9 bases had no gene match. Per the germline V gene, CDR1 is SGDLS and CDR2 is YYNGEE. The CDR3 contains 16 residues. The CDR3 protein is CASSPGQGSTENIQYF. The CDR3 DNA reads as TGTGCCAGCAGCCCGGGACAGGGGTCTACCGAAAACATTCAGTACTTC.

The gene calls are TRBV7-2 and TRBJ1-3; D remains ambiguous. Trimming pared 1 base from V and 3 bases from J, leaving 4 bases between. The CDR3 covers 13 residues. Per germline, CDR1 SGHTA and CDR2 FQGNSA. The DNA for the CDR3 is TGTGCCAGCAGCTTAGTCTATGGAAACACCATATATTTT. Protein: CASSLVYGNTIYF.

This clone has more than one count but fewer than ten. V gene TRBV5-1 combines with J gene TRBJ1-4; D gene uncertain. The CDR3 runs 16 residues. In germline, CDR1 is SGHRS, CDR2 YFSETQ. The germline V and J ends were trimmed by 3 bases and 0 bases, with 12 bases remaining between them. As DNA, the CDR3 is TGCGCCAGCAGCTCCGGTCGGACTGCAACTAATGAAAAACTGTTTTTT. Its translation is CASSSGRTATNEKLFF.

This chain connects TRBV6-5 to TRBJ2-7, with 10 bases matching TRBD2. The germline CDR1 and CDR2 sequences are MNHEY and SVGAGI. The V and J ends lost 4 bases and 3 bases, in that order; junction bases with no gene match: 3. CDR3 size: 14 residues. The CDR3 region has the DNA TGTGCCAGCAGTTCCGGGACTAGCGTCTACGAGCAGTACTTC. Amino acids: CASSSGTSVYEQYF.

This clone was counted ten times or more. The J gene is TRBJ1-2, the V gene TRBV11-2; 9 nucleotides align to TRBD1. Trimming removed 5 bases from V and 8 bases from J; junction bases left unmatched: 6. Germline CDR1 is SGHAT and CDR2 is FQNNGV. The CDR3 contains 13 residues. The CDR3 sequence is CASSLGTGSGYTF. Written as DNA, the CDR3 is TGTGCCAGCAGCCTAGGGACAGGGAGCGGCTACACCTTC. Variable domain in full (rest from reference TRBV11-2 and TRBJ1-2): EAGVAQSPRYKIIEKRQSVAFWCNPISGHATLYWYQQILGQGPKLLIQFQNNGVVDDSQLPKDRFSAERLKGVDSTLKIQPAKLEDSAVYLCASSLGTGSGYTFGSGTRLTVV.

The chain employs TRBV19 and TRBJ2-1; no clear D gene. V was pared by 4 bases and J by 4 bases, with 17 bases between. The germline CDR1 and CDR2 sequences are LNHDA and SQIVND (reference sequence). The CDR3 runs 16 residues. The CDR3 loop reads CASSTDGSPRYNEQFF. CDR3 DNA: TGTGCCAGTAGTACAGACGGGTCCCCTAGATACAATGAGCAGTTCTTC.

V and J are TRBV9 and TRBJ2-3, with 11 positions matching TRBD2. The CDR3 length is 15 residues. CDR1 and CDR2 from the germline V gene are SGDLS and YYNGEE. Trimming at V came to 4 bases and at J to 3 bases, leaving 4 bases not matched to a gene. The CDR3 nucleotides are TGTGCCAGCAGCACTGGGACTAGCGGAACAGATACGCAGTATTTT. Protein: CASSTGTSGTDTQYF.

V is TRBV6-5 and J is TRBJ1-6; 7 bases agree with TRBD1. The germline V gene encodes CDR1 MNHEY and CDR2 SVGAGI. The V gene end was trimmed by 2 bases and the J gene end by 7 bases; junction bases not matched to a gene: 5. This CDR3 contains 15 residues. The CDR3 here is CASSYQRQGNSPLHF. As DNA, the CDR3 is TGTGCCAGCAGTTACCAAAGACAGGGAAATTCACCCCTCCACTTT.

The DNA for the CDR3 is TGTGCCAGCAGTACCGGGACAGGGGGGAATCAGCCCCAGCATTTT. Amino acids: CASSTGTGGNQPQHF. The V and J genes are TRBV27 and TRBJ1-5; 11 bases align to TRBD1. The trim removed 5 bases at V and 4 bases at J, leaving 4 bases unmatched. Germline V gives CDR1 MNHEY, CDR2 SMNVEV (reference sequence). The CDR3 has 15 amino acids.

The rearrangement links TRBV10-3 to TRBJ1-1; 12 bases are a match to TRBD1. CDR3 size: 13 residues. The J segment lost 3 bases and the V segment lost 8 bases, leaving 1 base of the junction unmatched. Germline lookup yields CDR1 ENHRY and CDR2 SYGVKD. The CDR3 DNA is TGTGCCATCGGGGACAGGGGGCACACTGAAGCTTTCTTT. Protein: CAIGDRGHTEAFF.